What follows are 12 T cell receptor beta chains derived from one specimen sequenced in a study of blood T cells in healthy people across ages. The authors ran a second PCR of 7 to 11 cycles using a sample-barcoded 5' primer and a J-beta primer mix. TCRdb passed the 5' RACE reads through MiXCR, listing each CDR3 protein once. Here the sample spans fewer than 2,000,000 distinct CDR3 sequences, about 39% being singletons. The sequenced material came from blood. The receptors shown here come from a human donor in good health.

V usage is TRBV6-6 and J usage is TRBJ2-7, with D perhaps TRBD1 (5 bases). In germline, CDR1 is MNHNY, CDR2 SVGAGI (reference sequence). Trimming stripped 9 bases from V and 3 bases from J, with 21 bases between. There are 15 residues in the CDR3. CDR3 sequence reads: CASIQVGPLGYEQYF. The CDR3, as DNA: TGTGCCAGTATACAGGTTGGGCCGCTCGGCTACGAGCAGTACTTC.

This clonotype was picked up many times. The rearrangement uses TRBV29-1 and TRBJ2-7; the D is unclear. The CDR3 spans 12 residues. Germline loops: CDR1 SQVTM, CDR2 ANQGSEA. Trimming took 4 bases from V and 3 from J, leaving 10 bases between them. The CDR3 DNA is TGCAGCGTTGTATCGGCAGTCTACGAGCAGTACTTC. Translating gives CSVVSAVYEQYF.

This chain uses TRBV20-1 with TRBJ1-2, with 9 bases lining up with TRBD1. Germline CDR1 is DFQATT and CDR2 is SNEGSKA (reference sequence). Losses at the gene ends were 3 bases for V and 5 bases for J; bases not matched to a gene: 7. CDR3 size: 14 residues. The CDR3 nucleotides read TGCAGTGCTAGTAGGAGGACAGGGGATTATGGCTACACCTTC. Protein sequence: CSASRRTGDYGYTF.

This chain connects TRBV20-1 to TRBJ2-7; weak D call: TRBD1 (6 bases). Trimming took 3 bases from V and 4 from J, leaving 16 bases between them. CDR3 length equals 14 residues. CDR1 DFQATT and CDR2 SNEGSKA come from the germline V gene (reference sequence). This CDR3 is CSARGAFSRYEQYF. The CDR3 coding sequence is TGCAGTGCTAGGGGGGCCTTCTCCAGATACGAGCAGTACTTC.

This clonotype was recorded a few times. The gene calls are TRBV9 and TRBJ2-5; a possible D gene is TRBD1 (5 bases). The CDR3 length is 18 residues. Deletions cut 0 bases from V and 0 bases from J, with 18 bases between. Looked up from germline, CDR1 is SGDLS and CDR2 is YYNGEE. In nucleotides, the CDR3 is TGTGCCAGCAGCGTAGGGGCAGGGCCTTTGAGATACCAAGAGACCCAGTACTTC. It yields the protein CASSVGAGPLRYQETQYF.

The sample holds a few counts of this clonotype. The rearrangement links TRBV12-3 or TRBV12-4 to TRBJ2-7; D may be TRBD1 (5 bases). V gave up 4 bases and J gave up 3 bases, with 16 bases separating them. The CDR3 is 15 amino acids. DNA of the CDR3: TGTGCCAGCAGTTCTCCCGCCAGGGTAGGCTACGAGCAGTACTTC. It is translated as CASSSPARVGYEQYF.

This chain joins TRBV11-2 and TRBJ2-1; no clear D. The CDR3 is 16 amino acids. Germline CDR1 reads SGHAT; CDR2 reads FQNNGV. Between the trimmed V and J ends, which lost 4 bases and 0 bases, there was a span of 13 bases. The CDR3 coding sequence is TGTGCCAGCAGCTCCCCCTCGGCCAGCTCCTACAATGAGCAGTTCTTC. It yields the protein CASSSPSASSYNEQFF.

This clonotype has just a few counts. The genes are TRBV5-1 and TRBJ2-7; a weak D match, TRBD2 (6 bases). Germline V gene lookup returns CDR1 SGHRS and CDR2 YFSETQ. The CDR3 is 14 amino acids. Trimming stripped 4 bases from V and 3 bases from J, with 14 bases between. The CDR3 protein is CASSGGTDFYEQYF. CDR3 DNA sequence: TGCGCCAGCAGCGGGGGGACGGACTTCTACGAGCAGTACTTC. The complete variable domain, with remaining parts taken from reference TRBV5-1 and TRBJ2-7, reads KAGVTQTPRYLIKTRGQQVTLSCSPISGHRSVSWYQQTPGQGLQFLFEYFSETQRNKGNFPGRFSGRQFSNSRSEMNVSTLELGDSALYLCASSGGTDFYEQYFGPGTRLTVT.

About this clonotype: The junction and the germline gene differ at one end; a read error may be behind it. The chain couples TRBV7-9 to TRBJ1-1; D is unclear. Germline V gene data show CDR1 as SEHNR and CDR2 as FQNEAQ (reference sequence). The CDR3 contains 14 residues. CDR3 nucleotides: TGTGCCGGCAGCACCCTGCTGGGGAACACTGAAGCTTTCTTT. Amino acids: CAGSTLLGNTEAFF. Full variable domain (outside the CDR3, taken from reference TRBV7-9 and TRBJ1-1): DTGVSQNPRHKITKRGQNVTFRCDPISEHNRLYWYRQTLGQGPEFLTYFQNEAQLEKSRLLSDRFSAERPKGSFSTLEIQRTEQGDSAMYLCAGSTLLGNTEAFFGQGTRLTVV.

The sample holds a few counts of this clonotype. DNA of the CDR3: TGTGCCAGCTCACCACTGGGACCCCAGTTGTACTTC. This gives the protein CASSPLGPQLYF. The J gene is TRBJ2-7, the V gene TRBV18; either TRBD1 or TRBD2 may supply D (5 bases each). CDR1 KGHSH and CDR2 LQKENI come from the germline V gene. V was cut by 1 base and J by 12 bases, with 13 bases left in between. This CDR3 spans 12 amino acids.

This rearrangement joins TRBV15 to TRBJ2-1, with TRBD2 as a possible D gene (6 bases). Germline values: CDR1 LNHNV, CDR2 YYDKDF (reference sequence). The V end was cut by 3 bases, the J end by 7 bases, with 13 bases between. The CDR3 spans 14 residues. The CDR3 bases are TGTGCCACCAGCAGGTGGGGTCGGGGGAATGAGCAGTTCTTC. It is translated as CATSRWGRGNEQFF.

This clonotype was seen only a few times. This rearrangement joins TRBV29-1 to TRBJ1-1, with D unclear. Germline CDR1 reads SQVTM; CDR2 reads ANQGSEA. The CDR3 spans 13 residues. The V end lost 4 bases, the J end lost 10 bases, and 19 bases lay between the germline ends. The CDR3 here is CSVGGWGDGGAFF. The DNA of the CDR3 is TGCAGCGTTGGTGGGTGGGGAGACGGTGGAGCTTTCTTT. Based on the CDR3 plus reference TRBV29-1 and TRBJ1-1, the full variable domain is SAVISQKPSRDICQRGTSLTIQCQVDSQVTMMFWYRQQPGQSLTLIATANQGSEATYESGFVIDKFPISRPNLTFSTLTVSNMSPEDSSIYLCSVGGWGDGGAFFGQGTRLTVV.